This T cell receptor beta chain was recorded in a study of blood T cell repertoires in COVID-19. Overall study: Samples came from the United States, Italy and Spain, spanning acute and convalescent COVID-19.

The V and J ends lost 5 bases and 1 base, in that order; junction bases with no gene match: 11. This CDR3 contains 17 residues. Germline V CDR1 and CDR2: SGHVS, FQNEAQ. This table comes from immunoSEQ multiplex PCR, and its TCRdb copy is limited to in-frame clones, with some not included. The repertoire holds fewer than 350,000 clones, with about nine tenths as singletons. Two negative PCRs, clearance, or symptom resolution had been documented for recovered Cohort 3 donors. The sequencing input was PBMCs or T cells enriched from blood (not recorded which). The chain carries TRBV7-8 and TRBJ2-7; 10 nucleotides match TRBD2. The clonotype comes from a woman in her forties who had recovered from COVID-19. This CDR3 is CASSVSLAGVTSYEQYF. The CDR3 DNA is TGTGCCAGCAGCGTAAGTCTAGCGGGAGTCACATCCTACGAGCAGTACTTC.